One and the same sample provided the 30 T cell receptor beta chains below, sequenced in a study of cytomegalovirus exposure and HLA in healthy donors. Here immunoSEQ multiplex PCR was the method, and the copy in TCRdb shows in-frame clones only, minus some. Of approximately 200,000 clones listed, around nine tenths are singletons. Sequenced: PBMCs. Receptors originate from a woman between 18 and 30 years old in good health and CMV-seronegative.

The chain recombines TRBV5-1 with TRBJ2-3; D is possibly TRBD2 (6 bases). This CDR3 is built from 15 residues. Germline loops: CDR1 SGHRS, CDR2 YFSETQ. V gave up 4 bases and J gave up 2 bases, with 14 bases separating them. The CDR3 DNA reads TGCGCCAGCAGCCCCCGCGAGCGGGTCACAGATACGCAGTATTTT. Amino acid sequence: CASSPRERVTDTQYF.

The gene calls are TRBV25-1 and TRBJ2-7; D perhaps matches TRBD2 (6 bases). Per the germline V gene, CDR1 is MGHDK and CDR2 is SYGVNS. Trimming shortened V by 4 bases and J by 4 bases, and 8 bases separated the two germline ends. The CDR3 sequence is 12 residues long. In nucleotides, the CDR3 is TGTGCCAGCAGTGCGGACTATTACGAGCAGTACTTC. This codes for CASSADYYEQYF.

This chain links TRBV29-1 with TRBJ2-6; tentative D call: TRBD2 (6 bases). Trimming left V 3 bases short and J 1 base short, with 13 bases between. The CDR3 has 16 residues. The germline V gene encodes CDR1 SQVTM and CDR2 ANQGSEA. CDR3 coding DNA: TGCAGCGTTGAGTTTAGTGGGGGGTCTGGGGCCAACGTCCTGACTTTC. Amino acid sequence: CSVEFSGGSGANVLTF. The entire variable domain, with the rest obtained from reference TRBV29-1 and TRBJ2-6, is as follows: SAVISQKPSRDICQRGTSLTIQCQVDSQVTMMFWYRQQPGQSLTLIATANQGSEATYESGFVIDKFPISRPNLTFSTLTVSNMSPEDSSIYLCSVEFSGGSGANVLTFGAGSRLTVL.

V usage is TRBV28 and J usage is TRBJ2-2; 7 nucleotides agree with TRBD1. There are 14 residues in the CDR3. After removal of 8 bases from V and 0 bases from J, the junction contained 3 bases not matched to a gene. In germline, CDR1 is MDHEN, CDR2 SYDVKM. This CDR3 is CASYRGANTGELFF. CDR3 nucleotides: TGTGCCAGCTACAGGGGTGCGAACACCGGGGAGCTGTTTTTT.

The CDR3 bases are TGTGCCAGCAGGCCTAGTTACACCGGGGAGCTGTTTTTT. Protein product: CASRPSYTGELFF. This sequence joins TRBV27 and TRBJ2-2; unclear D gene. This CDR3 contains 13 residues. With 6 bases removed from V and 3 bases from J, the gap between germline ends came to 8 bases. Germline V gene data show CDR1 as MNHEY and CDR2 as SMNVEV (reference sequence).

This clone was seen a handful of times. This chain's CDR3 is CASSLGSGIRNEQFF. The CDR3 nucleotides read TGTGCCAGCAGTTTAGGTAGCGGGATTCGAAATGAGCAGTTCTTC. The chain joins TRBV27 to TRBJ2-1, with 8 bases that match TRBD2. J was trimmed by 7 bases and V by 2 bases; bases with no gene match: 7. This CDR3 is built from 15 residues. Germline CDR1 is MNHEY and CDR2 is SMNVEV (reference sequence).

The rearrangement uses TRBV29-1 and TRBJ1-2; 9 nucleotides align to TRBD1. The CDR3 is made up of 14 amino acids. CDR1 is SQVTM and CDR2 is ANQGSEA in the germline V gene. V shed 4 bases and J 5 bases; nucleotides not matched to a gene: 8. CDR3 nucleotide sequence: TGCAGCGTTGGCCTCCGGGACAGGGTTTATGGCTACACCTTC. It specifies CSVGLRDRVYGYTF.

The V call is TRBV15, the J call TRBJ2-7, with a possible D match to TRBD2 (6 bases). The CDR3 has 15 residues. Per the germline V gene, CDR1 is LNHNV and CDR2 is YYDKDF (reference sequence). The germline V and J ends were trimmed by 5 bases and 4 bases, with 18 bases remaining between them. In nucleotides, the CDR3 is TGTGCCACCAGCTACACGGGAGTTCCAATATACGAGCAGTACTTC. Protein product: CATSYTGVPIYEQYF.

The CDR3 DNA is TGTGCCAGCAGCTTAGCTAGGAGCGGGAACACCGGGGAGCTGTTTTTT. As protein: CASSLARSGNTGELFF. The chain uses TRBV7-8 and TRBJ2-2; TRBD2 might be the D (5 bases). Germline CDR1 and CDR2: SGHVS and FQNEAQ. This CDR3 spans 16 amino acids. V dropped 0 bases and J dropped 1 base, with 9 bases sitting between them.

This rearrangement joins TRBV6-1 to TRBJ2-5, with TRBD2 as a possible D gene (5 bases). The CDR3 extends over 13 amino acids. Germline assignment: CDR1 MNHNS and CDR2 SASEGT. Trimming took off 8 bases at V and 3 bases at J, with 13 bases between the two ends. The CDR3 here is CASGGGREETQYF. The CDR3 DNA follows: TGTGCCAGCGGAGGTGGGCGAGAAGAGACCCAGTACTTC.

The rearrangement links TRBV29-1 to TRBJ1-1; maybe TRBD1 (6 bases). The CDR3 is 12 residues long. V was shortened by 4 bases and J by 7 bases, with 13 bases between the two germline ends. The V gene's germline CDR1 is SQVTM and CDR2 ANQGSEA. CDR3 region: CSVGVDRHEAFF. The DNA for the CDR3 is TGCAGCGTTGGGGTTGACAGGCATGAAGCTTTCTTT.

The chain uses TRBV7-9 and TRBJ1-4, with D tentatively TRBD1 (5 bases). V shed 3 bases and J shed 7 bases, with 15 bases lying between them. Germline lookup yields CDR1 SEHNR and CDR2 FQNEAQ (reference sequence). This CDR3 spans 15 amino acids. For the CDR3, the DNA is TGTGCCAGCAGCTTTTACCGACGCGGGGCTGAAAAACTGTTTTTT. Amino acid sequence: CASSFYRRGAEKLFF.

This sequence joins TRBV7-9 and TRBJ2-7; D possibly corresponds to TRBD1 (6 bases). CDR1 is SEHNR and CDR2 is FQNEAQ in the germline V gene (reference sequence). CDR3 length equals 14 residues. The V end lost 5 bases, the J end lost 5 bases, and 16 bases lay between the germline ends. CDR3 residues: CASSDSQGFNEQYF. The CDR3 bases are TGTGCCAGCAGCGACTCGCAGGGGTTCAACGAGCAGTACTTC.

The rearrangement links TRBV2 to TRBJ2-6; TRBD1 agrees at 10 bases. The trim removed 8 bases at V and 0 bases at J, leaving 7 bases unmatched. This CDR3 region has 17 residues. From germline, CDR1 is SNHLY and CDR2 FYNNEI. CDR3 region: CASGPGQGISGANVLTF. Here the CDR3 DNA reads TGTGCCAGCGGACCGGGACAGGGGATCTCTGGGGCCAACGTCCTGACTTTC.

A word on this clone: The junction departs from the called germline gene at one end, perhaps through a read error. This sequence joins TRBV30 and TRBJ1-1; a weak D match, TRBD1 (6 bases). CDR1 GTSNPN and CDR2 SVGIG come from the germline V gene (reference sequence). This CDR3 spans 13 amino acids. CDR3 amino acids: CVWSVTGYTEAFF. CDR3 bases: TGTGTCTGGAGTGTCACAGGGTACACTGAAGCTTTCTTT. The full variable domain, completed using reference TRBV30 and TRBJ1-1, is SQTIHQWPATLVQPVGSPLSLECTVEGTSNPNLYWYRQAAGRGLQLLFYSVGIGQISSEVPQNLSASRPQDRQFILSSKKLLLSDSGFYLCVWSVTGYTEAFFGQGTRLTVV.

This chain connects TRBV27 to TRBJ1-2; D gene unclear. The V gene's germline CDR1 is MNHEY and CDR2 SMNVEV (reference sequence). The length of the CDR3 is 13 residues. Trimming left V 3 bases short and J 5 bases short, with 10 bases between. CDR3 amino acids: CASSLEGGYGYTF. The CDR3 DNA reads TGTGCCAGCAGTTTGGAGGGAGGATATGGCTACACCTTC.

This clone has only one observation. The chain carries TRBV5-6 and TRBJ2-7, with 10 bases that match TRBD2. Germline V gene data show CDR1 as SGHDT and CDR2 as YYEEEE. V gave up 5 bases and J gave up 4 bases; unmatched junction bases: 6. The CDR3 is 14 amino acids. In DNA form, the CDR3 reads TGTGCCAGCAGACGTCTAGCGGGAGCTTACGAGCAGTACTTC. Translated: CASRRLAGAYEQYF.

V and J are TRBV6-1 and TRBJ2-3; D perhaps matches TRBD1 (6 bases). The germline gives CDR1 MNHNS, CDR2 SASEGT. V lost 6 bases and J lost 2, with 15 bases in between. The CDR3 has 15 residues. The CDR3 here is CASRRQDLNTDTQYF. The CDR3, as DNA: TGTGCCAGCAGGCGACAGGATCTTAACACAGATACGCAGTATTTT.

V gene TRBV10-3 combines with J gene TRBJ1-3; 9 bases are a match to TRBD1. CDR3 size: 17 residues. CDR1 and CDR2 from the germline V gene are ENHRY and SYGVKD. Unmatched junction bases numbered 6, after V lost 3 bases and J lost 0 bases. In nucleotides, the CDR3 is TGTGCCATCAGTGACTCCGTGGGACAGGGCTCTGGAAACACCATATATTTT. Encoded protein: CAISDSVGQGSGNTIYF.

J is TRBJ2-2 and V is TRBV6-5, with D perhaps TRBD2 (6 bases). The CDR3 is 13 residues long. Per germline, CDR1 MNHEY and CDR2 SVGAGI. Trimming removed 6 bases at V and 9 bases at J, with 14 bases between. CDR3 nucleotide sequence: TGTGCCAGCAGCAGCGGGTGGCCCCGGGAGCTGTTTTTT. It yields the protein CASSSGWPRELFF.

This chain links TRBV5-1 with TRBJ2-3, with 11 positions matching TRBD2. CDR3 length: 16 residues. Germline assignment: CDR1 SGHRS and CDR2 YFSETQ. V shed 7 bases and J 2 bases; nucleotides not matched to a gene: 9. This CDR3 reads CASEPGLAAPTDTQYF. CDR3 bases: TGCGCCAGCGAACCGGGACTAGCGGCGCCCACAGATACGCAGTATTTT.

The chain combines TRBV6-1 with TRBJ1-3; 9 nucleotides agree with TRBD1. This CDR3 comprises 15 residues. The ends lost 8 bases at V and 1 base at J; junction bases unmatched: 6. Germline CDR1 MNHNS, CDR2 SASEGT. CDR3 amino acids: CASQRTGASGNTIYF. The CDR3 DNA sequence: TGTGCCAGCCAAAGGACAGGGGCGTCTGGAAACACCATATATTTT.

CDR3 nucleotide sequence: TGTGCCAGCAGCGCCAGGGGAGGAGGAGCGGGAGGAGCGGGTGAGACCCAGTACTTC. Residues: CASSARGGGAGGAGETQYF. This chain connects TRBV7-9 to TRBJ2-5, with 9 bases that match TRBD2. Trimming took 5 bases from V and 5 from J; bases not matched to a gene: 21. This CDR3 is built from 19 residues. In germline, CDR1 is SEHNR, CDR2 FQNEAQ (reference sequence). The whole variable domain, remainder taken from reference TRBV7-9 and TRBJ2-5, is DTGVSQNPRHKITKRGQNVTFRCDPISEHNRLYWYRQTLGQGPEFLTYFQNEAQLEKSRLLSDRFSAERPKGSFSTLEIQRTEQGDSAMYLCASSARGGGAGGAGETQYFGPGTRLLVL.

This sequence joins TRBV30 and TRBJ2-6; 8 bases map to TRBD1. There are 15 residues in the CDR3. CDR1 is GTSNPN and CDR2 is SVGIG in the germline V gene (reference sequence). With 1 base clipped from V and 4 bases from J, the junction kept 3 bases outside the gene matches. The CDR3 loop is CAWSGDRPGANVLTF. The CDR3 DNA reads as TGTGCCTGGAGTGGGGACAGGCCGGGGGCCAACGTCCTGACTTTC.

The rearrangement uses TRBV5-1 and TRBJ2-7; D may be TRBD1 (6 bases). CDR3 length equals 16 residues. V was trimmed by 3 bases and J by 0 bases, leaving 16 bases between them. The germline CDR1 and CDR2 sequences are SGHRS and YFSETQ. CDR3 DNA: TGCGCCAGCAGCTACCTACAGGGCCCTAACTCCTACGAGCAGTACTTC. Protein: CASSYLQGPNSYEQYF.

The chain couples TRBV27 to TRBJ1-5; D is possibly TRBD1 (5 bases). This CDR3 has 13 amino acids. Germline V CDR1 and CDR2: MNHEY, SMNVEV (reference sequence). V lost 4 bases to trimming and J lost 9 bases, with 13 bases between them. The DNA of the CDR3 is TGTGCCAGCAGTTCCCACCTCGGGGGGCCCCAGCATTTT. As protein: CASSSHLGGPQHF.

The chain is built from TRBV28 and TRBJ1-5; D not certain. Germline V gene data show CDR1 as MDHEN and CDR2 as SYDVKM. The ends were cut back, 3 bases at V and 2 bases at J, with 8 bases in the middle. The length of the CDR3 is 14 residues. The CDR3 DNA reads TGTGCCAGCAGTTTGAGGATCGGCAATCAGCCCCAGCATTTT. It specifies CASSLRIGNQPQHF.

This chain connects TRBV15 to TRBJ2-1; 8 positions agree with TRBD2. J gave up 7 bases and V 8 bases, and 10 bases lay outside the gene matches. There are 14 residues in the CDR3. CDR1 is LNHNV, CDR2 YYDKDF, per germline (reference sequence). The CDR3 region is CATSRGLDGNEQFF. Here the CDR3 DNA reads TGTGCCACCTCCCGGGGACTAGATGGGAATGAGCAGTTCTTC.

This chain connects TRBV2 to TRBJ1-1; weak D call: TRBD1 (5 bases). Germline V gene data show CDR1 as SNHLY and CDR2 as FYNNEI. Trimming shortened V by 5 bases and J by 1 base, and 8 bases separated the two germline ends. CDR3 length equals 13 residues. The CDR3 DNA sequence: TGTGCCAGCAGTCGGGACTCGAACACTGAAGCTTTCTTT. This encodes CASSRDSNTEAFF.

J is TRBJ2-5 and V is TRBV7-8; 7 bases are a match to TRBD1. V shed 6 bases, J shed 5 bases, and the junction held 21 bases outside the gene matches. The CDR3 extends over 18 amino acids. Germline V gene data show CDR1 as SGHVS and CDR2 as FQNEAQ. For the CDR3, the DNA is TGTGCCAGCAGTAACTTCCCCCTCCGGGACAGAGAAAGGGAGACCCAGTACTTC. Its protein is CASSNFPLRDRERETQYF.